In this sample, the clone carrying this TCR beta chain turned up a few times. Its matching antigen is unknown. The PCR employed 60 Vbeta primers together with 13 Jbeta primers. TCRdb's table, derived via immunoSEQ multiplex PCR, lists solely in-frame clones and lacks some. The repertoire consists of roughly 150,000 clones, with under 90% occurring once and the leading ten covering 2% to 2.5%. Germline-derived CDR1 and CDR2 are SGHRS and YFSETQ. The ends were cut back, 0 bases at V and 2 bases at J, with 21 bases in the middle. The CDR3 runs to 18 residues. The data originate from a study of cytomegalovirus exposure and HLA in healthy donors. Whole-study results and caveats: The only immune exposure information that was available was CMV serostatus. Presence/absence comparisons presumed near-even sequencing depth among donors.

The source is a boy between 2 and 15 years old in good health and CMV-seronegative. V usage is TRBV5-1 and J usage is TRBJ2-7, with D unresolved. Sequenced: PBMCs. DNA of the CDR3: TGCGCCAGCAGCTTGGAGTATCTTGGTAGCCTACCGACCTACGAGCAGTACTTC. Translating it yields CASSLEYLGSLPTYEQYF. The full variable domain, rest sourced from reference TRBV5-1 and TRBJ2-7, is KAGVTQTPRYLIKTRGQQVTLSCSPISGHRSVSWYQQTPGQGLQFLFEYFSETQRNKGNFPGRFSGRQFSNSRSEMNVSTLELGDSALYLCASSLEYLGSLPTYEQYFGPGTRLTVT.